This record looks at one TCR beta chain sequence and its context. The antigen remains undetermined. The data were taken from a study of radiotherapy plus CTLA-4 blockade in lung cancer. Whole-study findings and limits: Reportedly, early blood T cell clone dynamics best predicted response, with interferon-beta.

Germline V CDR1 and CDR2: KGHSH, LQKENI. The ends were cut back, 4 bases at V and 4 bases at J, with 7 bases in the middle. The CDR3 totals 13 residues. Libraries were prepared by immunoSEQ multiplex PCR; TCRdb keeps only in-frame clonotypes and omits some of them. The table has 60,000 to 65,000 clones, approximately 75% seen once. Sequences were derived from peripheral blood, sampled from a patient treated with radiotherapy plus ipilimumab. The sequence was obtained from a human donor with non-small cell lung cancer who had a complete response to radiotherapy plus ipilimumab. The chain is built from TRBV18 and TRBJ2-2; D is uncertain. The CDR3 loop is CASSLDGTGELFF. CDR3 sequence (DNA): TGTGCCAGCTCACTCGACGGCACCGGGGAGCTGTTTTTT.